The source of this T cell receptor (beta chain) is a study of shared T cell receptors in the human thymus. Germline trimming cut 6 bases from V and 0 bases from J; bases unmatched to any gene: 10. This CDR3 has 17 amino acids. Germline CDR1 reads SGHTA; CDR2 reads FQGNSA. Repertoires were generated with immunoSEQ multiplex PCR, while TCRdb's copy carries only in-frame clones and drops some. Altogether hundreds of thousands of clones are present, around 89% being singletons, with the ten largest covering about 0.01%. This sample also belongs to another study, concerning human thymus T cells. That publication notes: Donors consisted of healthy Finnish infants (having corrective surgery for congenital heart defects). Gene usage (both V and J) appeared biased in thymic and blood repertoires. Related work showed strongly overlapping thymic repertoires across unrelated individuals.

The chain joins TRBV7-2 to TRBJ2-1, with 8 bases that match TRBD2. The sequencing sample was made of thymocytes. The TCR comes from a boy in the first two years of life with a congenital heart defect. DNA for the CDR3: TGTGCCAGCAGGTTGAGACTAGCGTACACCTCCTACAATGAGCAGTTCTTC. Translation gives CASRLRLAYTSYNEQFF.